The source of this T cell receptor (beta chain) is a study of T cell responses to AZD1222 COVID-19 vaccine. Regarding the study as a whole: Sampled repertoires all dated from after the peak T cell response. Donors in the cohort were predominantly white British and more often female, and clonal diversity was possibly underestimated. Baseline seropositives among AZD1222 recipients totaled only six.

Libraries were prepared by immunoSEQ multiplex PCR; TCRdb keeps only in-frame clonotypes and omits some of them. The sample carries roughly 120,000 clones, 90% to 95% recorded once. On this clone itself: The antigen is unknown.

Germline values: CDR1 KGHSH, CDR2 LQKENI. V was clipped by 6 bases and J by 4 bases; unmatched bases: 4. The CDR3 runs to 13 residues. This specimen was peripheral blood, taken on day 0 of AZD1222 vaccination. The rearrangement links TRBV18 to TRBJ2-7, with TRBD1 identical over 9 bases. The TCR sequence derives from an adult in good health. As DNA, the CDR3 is TGTGCCAGCTCCTGGGACAGGGCTTACGAGCAGTACTTC. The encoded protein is CASSWDRAYEQYF.